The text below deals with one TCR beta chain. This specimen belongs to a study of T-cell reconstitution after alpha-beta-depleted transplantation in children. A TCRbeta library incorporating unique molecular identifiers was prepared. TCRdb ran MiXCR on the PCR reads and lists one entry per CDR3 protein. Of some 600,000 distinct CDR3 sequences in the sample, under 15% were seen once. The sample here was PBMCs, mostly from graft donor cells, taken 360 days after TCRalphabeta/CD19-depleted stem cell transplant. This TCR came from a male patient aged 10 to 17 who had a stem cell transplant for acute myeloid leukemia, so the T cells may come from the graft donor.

As DNA, the CDR3 is TGTGCCAGTAGTCCCCACCTTACCGGGACAGGAACCTACGAGCAGTACTTC. Translating gives CASSPHLTGTGTYEQYF. The chain recombines TRBV19 with TRBJ2-7, with 8 bases matching TRBD1. CDR1 and CDR2 (germline): LNHDA, SQIVND (reference sequence). The CDR3 has 17 amino acids. Trimming cost V 5 bases and J 2 bases; bases outside gene matches: 14.